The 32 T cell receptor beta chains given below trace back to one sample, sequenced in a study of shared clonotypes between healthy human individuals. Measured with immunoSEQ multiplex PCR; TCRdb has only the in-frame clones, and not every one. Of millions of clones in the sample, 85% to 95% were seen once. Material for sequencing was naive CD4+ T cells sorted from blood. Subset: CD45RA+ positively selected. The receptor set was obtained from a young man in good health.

The CDR3 DNA reads TGTGCCAGCTCATCGAATGGGGCTAACTATGGCTACACCTTC. Residues: CASSSNGANYGYTF. The chain recombines TRBV18 with TRBJ1-2; D gene unclear. V lost 5 bases and J lost 0, with 10 bases in between. The CDR3 covers 14 residues. Germline CDR1 KGHSH, CDR2 LQKENI.

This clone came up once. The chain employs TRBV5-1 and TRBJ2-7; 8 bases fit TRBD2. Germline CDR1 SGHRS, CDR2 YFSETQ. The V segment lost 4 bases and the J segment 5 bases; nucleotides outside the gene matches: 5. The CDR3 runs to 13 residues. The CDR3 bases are TGCGCCAGCAGCCACGGGGGGGTCCACGAGCAGTACTTC. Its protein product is CASSHGGVHEQYF.

The CDR3 DNA is TGTGCCAGCAGTGAAGTTATACAGGGTAATTCACCCCTCCACTTT. Translation: CASSEVIQGNSPLHF. This chain links TRBV2 with TRBJ1-6, with TRBD1 as a possible D gene (6 bases). The CDR3 length is 15 residues. Looked up from germline, CDR1 is SNHLY and CDR2 is FYNNEI. With 1 base removed from V and 6 bases from J, the gap between germline ends came to 10 bases.

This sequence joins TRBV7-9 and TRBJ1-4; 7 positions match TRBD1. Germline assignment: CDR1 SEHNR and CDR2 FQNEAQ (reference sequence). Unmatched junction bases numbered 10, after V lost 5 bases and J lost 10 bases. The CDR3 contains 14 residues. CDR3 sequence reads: CASSPGTEWGKLFF. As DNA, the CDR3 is TGTGCCAGCAGCCCCGGGACAGAGTGGGGAAAACTGTTTTTT.

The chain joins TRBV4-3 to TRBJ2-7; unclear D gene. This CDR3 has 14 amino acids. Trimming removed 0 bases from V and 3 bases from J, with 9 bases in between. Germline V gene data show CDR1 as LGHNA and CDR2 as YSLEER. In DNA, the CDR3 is TGCGCCAGCAGCCAAGATCGTGGAGTCTACGAGCAGTACTTC. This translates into CASSQDRGVYEQYF.

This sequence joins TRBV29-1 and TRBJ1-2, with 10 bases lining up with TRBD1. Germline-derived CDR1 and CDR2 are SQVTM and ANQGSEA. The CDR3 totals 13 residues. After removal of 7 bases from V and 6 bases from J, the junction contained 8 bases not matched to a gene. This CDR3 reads CSAGDRGHNGYTF. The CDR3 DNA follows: TGCAGCGCTGGAGACAGGGGGCATAATGGCTACACCTTC.

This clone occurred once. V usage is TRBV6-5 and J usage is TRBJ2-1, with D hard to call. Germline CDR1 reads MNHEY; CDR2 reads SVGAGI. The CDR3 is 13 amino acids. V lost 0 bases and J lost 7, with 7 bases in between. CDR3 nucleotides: TGTGCCAGCAGTTACTCGAGAGTAAATGAGCAGTTCTTC. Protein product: CASSYSRVNEQFF.

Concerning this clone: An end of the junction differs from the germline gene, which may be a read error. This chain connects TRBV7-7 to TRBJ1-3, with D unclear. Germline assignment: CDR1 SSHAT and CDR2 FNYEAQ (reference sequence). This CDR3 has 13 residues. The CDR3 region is CASSLGTGNTIYF. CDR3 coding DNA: TGTGCTAGCAGCTTAGGGACTGGAAACACCATATATTTT.

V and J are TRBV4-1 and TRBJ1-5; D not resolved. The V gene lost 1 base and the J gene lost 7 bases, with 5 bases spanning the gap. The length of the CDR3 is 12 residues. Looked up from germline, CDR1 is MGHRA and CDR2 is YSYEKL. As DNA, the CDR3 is TGCGCCAGCAGCCAAGGGCGGCAGCCCCAGCATTTT. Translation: CASSQGRQPQHF.

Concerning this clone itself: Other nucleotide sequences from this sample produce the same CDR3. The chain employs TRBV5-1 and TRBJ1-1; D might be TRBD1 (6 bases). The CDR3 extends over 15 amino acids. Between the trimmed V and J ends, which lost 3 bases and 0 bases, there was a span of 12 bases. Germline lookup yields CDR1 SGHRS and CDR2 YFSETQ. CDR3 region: CASSSGQLMNTEAFF. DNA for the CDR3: TGCGCCAGCAGCTCCGGACAGCTCATGAACACTGAAGCTTTCTTT.

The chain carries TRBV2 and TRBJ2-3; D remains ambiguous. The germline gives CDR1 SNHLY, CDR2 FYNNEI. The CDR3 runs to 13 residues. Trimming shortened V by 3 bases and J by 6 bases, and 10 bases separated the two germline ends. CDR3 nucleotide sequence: TGTGCCAGCAGTGACGGCCTAGGGGATACGCAGTATTTT. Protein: CASSDGLGDTQYF.

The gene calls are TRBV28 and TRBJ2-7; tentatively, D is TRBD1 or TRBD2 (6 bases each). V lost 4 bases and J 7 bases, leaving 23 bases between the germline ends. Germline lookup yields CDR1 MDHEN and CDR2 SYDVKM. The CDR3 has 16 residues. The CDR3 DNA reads TGTGCCAGCAGTTCGCCGTCCGGGAAAGGGGGGCTAGAGCAGTACTTC. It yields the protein CASSSPSGKGGLEQYF. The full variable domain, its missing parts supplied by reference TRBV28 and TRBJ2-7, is DVKVTQSSRYLVKRTGEKVFLECVQDMDHENMFWYRQDPGLGLRLIYFSYDVKMKEKGDIPEGYSVSREKKERFSLILESASTNQTSMYLCASSSPSGKGGLEQYFGPGTRLTVT.

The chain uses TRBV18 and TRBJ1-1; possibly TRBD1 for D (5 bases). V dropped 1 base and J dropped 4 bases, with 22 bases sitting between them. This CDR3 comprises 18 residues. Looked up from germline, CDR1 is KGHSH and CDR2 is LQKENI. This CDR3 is CASSPLLVTGGGSTEAFF. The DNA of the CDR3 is TGTGCCAGCTCACCACTTCTTGTAACAGGTGGAGGAAGCACTGAAGCTTTCTTT.

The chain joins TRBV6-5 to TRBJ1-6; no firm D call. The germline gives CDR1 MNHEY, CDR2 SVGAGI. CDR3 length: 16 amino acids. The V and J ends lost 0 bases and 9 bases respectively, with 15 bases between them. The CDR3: CASSYSRQRGSSPLHF. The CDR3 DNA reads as TGTGCCAGCAGTTACTCCCGGCAGCGGGGTAGTTCACCCCTCCACTTT.

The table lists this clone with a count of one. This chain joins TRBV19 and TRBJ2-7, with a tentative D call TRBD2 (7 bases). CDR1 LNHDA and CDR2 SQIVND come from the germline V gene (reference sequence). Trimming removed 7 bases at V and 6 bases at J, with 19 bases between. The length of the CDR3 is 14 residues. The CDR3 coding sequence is TGTGCCAGTAATTCTGACGGGGGGCCGGGCGAGCAGTACTTC. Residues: CASNSDGGPGEQYF.

In DNA, the CDR3 is TGTGCCAGCAGTGGGACCTGGACAGGGGGATTGGGGTACGAGCAGTACTTC. Protein product: CASSGTWTGGLGYEQYF. The chain employs TRBV28 and TRBJ2-7, with TRBD1 identical over 10 bases. This CDR3 has 17 amino acids. Germline CDR1 is MDHEN and CDR2 is SYDVKM. V trimming: 5 bases; J trimming: 4 bases; junction bases outside the gene matches: 14.

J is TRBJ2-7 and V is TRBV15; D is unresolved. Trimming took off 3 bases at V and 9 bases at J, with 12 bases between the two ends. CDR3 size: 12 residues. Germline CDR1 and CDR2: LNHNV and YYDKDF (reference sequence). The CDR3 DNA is TGTGCCACCAGCAGTGCTTCACTGGTGCAGTACTTC. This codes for CATSSASLVQYF. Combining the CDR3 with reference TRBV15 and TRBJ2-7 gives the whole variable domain DAMVIQNPRYQVTQFGKPVTLSCSQTLNHNVMYWYQQKSSQAPKLLFHYYDKDFNNEADTPDNFQSRRPNTSFCFLDIRSPGLGDTAMYLCATSSASLVQYFGPGTRLTVT.

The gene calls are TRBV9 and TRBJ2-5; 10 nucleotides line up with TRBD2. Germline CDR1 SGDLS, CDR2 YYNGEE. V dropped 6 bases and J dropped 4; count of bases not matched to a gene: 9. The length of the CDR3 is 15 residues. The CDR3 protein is CASNRAGGPSETQYF. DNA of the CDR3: TGTGCCAGCAATAGAGCGGGAGGGCCATCAGAGACCCAGTACTTC.

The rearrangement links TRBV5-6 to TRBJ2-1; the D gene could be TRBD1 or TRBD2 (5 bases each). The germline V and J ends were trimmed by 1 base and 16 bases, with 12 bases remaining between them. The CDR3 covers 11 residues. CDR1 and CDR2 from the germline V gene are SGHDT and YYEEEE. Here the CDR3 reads CASSLRDLRFF. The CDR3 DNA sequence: TGTGCCAGCAGCTTGAGGGACCTCCGATTCTTC.

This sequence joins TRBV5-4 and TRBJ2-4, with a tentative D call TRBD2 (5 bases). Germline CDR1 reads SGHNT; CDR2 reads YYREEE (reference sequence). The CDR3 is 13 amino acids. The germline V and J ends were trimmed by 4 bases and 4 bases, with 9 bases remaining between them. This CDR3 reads CASSPGEKNIQYF. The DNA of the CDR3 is TGTGCCAGCAGCCCCGGGGAAAAAAACATTCAGTACTTC. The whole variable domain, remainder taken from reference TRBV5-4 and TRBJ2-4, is ETGVTQSPTHLIKTRGQQVTLRCSSQSGHNTVSWYQQALGQGPQFIFQYYREEENGRGNFPPRFSGLQFPNYSSELNVNALELDDSALYLCASSPGEKNIQYFGAGTRLSVL.

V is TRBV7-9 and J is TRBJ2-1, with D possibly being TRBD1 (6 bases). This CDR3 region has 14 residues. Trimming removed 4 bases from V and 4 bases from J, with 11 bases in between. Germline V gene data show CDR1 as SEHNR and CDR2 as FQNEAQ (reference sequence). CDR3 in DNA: TGTGCCAGCAGCTCAGTGACAGGTTACAATGAGCAGTTCTTC. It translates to CASSSVTGYNEQFF. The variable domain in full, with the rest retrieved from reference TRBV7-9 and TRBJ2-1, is DTGVSQNPRHKITKRGQNVTFRCDPISEHNRLYWYRQTLGQGPEFLTYFQNEAQLEKSRLLSDRFSAERPKGSFSTLEIQRTEQGDSAMYLCASSSVTGYNEQFFGPGTRLTVL.

The CDR3 DNA follows: TGTGCCAGCAGCCCGATCGGGACAGGGCATACAGATACGCAGTATTTT. Encoded protein: CASSPIGTGHTDTQYF. The J gene is TRBJ2-3, the V gene TRBV4-2, with 9 bases that match TRBD1. The CDR3 length is 16 residues. The ends lost 4 bases at V and 3 bases at J; junction bases unmatched: 8. The V gene's germline CDR1 is LGHNA and CDR2 YNFKEQ.

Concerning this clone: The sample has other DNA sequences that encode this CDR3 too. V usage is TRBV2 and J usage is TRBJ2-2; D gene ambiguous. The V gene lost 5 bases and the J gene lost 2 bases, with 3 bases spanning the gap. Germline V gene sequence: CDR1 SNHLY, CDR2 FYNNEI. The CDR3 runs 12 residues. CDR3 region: CASSLNTGELFF. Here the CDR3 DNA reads TGTGCCAGCAGTCTCAACACCGGGGAGCTGTTTTTT.

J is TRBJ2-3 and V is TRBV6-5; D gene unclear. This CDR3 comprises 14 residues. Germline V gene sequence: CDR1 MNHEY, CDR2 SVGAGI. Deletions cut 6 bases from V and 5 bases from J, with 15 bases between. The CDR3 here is CASSLSNGQDTQYF. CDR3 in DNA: TGTGCCAGCAGCCTCTCCAACGGGCAAGATACGCAGTATTTT.

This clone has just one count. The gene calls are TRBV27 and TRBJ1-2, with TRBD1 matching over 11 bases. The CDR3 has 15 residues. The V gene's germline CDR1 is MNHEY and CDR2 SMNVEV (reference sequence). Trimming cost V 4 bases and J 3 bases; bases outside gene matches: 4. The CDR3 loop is CASSSRTGGDYGYTF. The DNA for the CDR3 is TGTGCCAGCAGTTCCCGGACAGGGGGCGACTATGGCTACACCTTC.

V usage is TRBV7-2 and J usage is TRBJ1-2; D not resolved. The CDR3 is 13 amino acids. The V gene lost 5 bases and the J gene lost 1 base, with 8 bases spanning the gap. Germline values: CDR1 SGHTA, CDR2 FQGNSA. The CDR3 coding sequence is TGTGCCAGCAGCCCGCCCGTTAACTATGGCTACACCTTC. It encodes CASSPPVNYGYTF.

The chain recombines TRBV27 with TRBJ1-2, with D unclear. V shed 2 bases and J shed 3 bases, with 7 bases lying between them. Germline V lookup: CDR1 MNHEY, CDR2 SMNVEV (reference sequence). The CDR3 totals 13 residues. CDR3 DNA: TGTGCCAGCAGTTTAAACGGTGACTATGGCTACACCTTC. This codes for CASSLNGDYGYTF.

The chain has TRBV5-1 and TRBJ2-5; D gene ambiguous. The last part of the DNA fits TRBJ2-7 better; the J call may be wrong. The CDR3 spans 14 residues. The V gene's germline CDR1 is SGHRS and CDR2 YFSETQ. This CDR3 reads CASSLAVANYEQYF. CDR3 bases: TGCGCCAGCAGCTTGGCCGTGGCCAACTACGAGCAGTACTTC.

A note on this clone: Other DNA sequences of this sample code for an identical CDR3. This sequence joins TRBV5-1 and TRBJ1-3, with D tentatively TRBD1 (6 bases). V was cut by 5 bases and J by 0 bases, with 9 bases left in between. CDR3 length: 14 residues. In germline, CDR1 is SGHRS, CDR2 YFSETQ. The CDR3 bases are TGCGCCAGCAGTGACAGGAGCTCTGGAAACACCATATATTTT. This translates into CASSDRSSGNTIYF.

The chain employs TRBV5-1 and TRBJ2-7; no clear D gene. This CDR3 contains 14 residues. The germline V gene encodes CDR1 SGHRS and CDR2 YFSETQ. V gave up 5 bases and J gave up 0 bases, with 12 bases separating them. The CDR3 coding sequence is TGCGCCAGCAGGGACGACGCGAGCTCCTACGAGCAGTACTTC. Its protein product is CASRDDASSYEQYF. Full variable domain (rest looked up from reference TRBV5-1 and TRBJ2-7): KAGVTQTPRYLIKTRGQQVTLSCSPISGHRSVSWYQQTPGQGLQFLFEYFSETQRNKGNFPGRFSGRQFSNSRSEMNVSTLELGDSALYLCASRDDASSYEQYFGPGTRLTVT.

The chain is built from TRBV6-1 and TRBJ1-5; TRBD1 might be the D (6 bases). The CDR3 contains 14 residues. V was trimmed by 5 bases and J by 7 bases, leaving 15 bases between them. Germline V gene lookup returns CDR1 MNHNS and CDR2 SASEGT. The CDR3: CASSTNREGQPQHF. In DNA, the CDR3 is TGTGCCAGCAGTACTAACAGGGAAGGGCAGCCCCAGCATTTT.

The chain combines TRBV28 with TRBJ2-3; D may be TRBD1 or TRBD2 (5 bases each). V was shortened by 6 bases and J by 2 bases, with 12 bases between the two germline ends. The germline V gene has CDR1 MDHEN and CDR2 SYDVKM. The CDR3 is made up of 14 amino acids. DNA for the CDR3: TGTGCCAGCAGAACGGGACCATCCACAGATACGCAGTATTTT. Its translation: CASRTGPSTDTQYF. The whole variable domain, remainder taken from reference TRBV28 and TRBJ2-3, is DVKVTQSSRYLVKRTGEKVFLECVQDMDHENMFWYRQDPGLGLRLIYFSYDVKMKEKGDIPEGYSVSREKKERFSLILESASTNQTSMYLCASRTGPSTDTQYFGPGTRLTVL.